This entry concerns a single T cell receptor (beta chain). The V and J ends lost 0 bases and 0 bases respectively, with 9 bases between them. CDR3 length: 15 amino acids. CDR1 and CDR2 from the germline V gene are LGHNA and YNFKEQ. The source of the sample is a study of the immune and genomic landscape of osteosarcoma. Sequenced by immunoSEQ multiplex PCR; TCRdb stores in-frame clones only, minus some. The sample lists roughly 1,400 clones, around 73% seen once, with 30% to 40% in the top ten. This sequence joins TRBV4-2 and TRBJ2-7, with D perhaps given as TRBD1 or TRBD2 (5 bases each). The TCR comes from a woman in her 30s with osteosarcoma. Sequencing was done on a sample of metastatic tumor tissue from the lung. CDR3: CASSQDPGSSYEQYF. The CDR3 nucleotides are TGTGCCAGCAGCCAAGACCCAGGGAGCTCCTACGAGCAGTACTTC.